This T cell receptor (beta chain) was observed in a study of quantifying T cell responses using KT2 cells. Looking at the study overall: TCR alpha and beta constant-region primers primed reverse transcription of RNA.

This clonotype turned up a few times. The antigen remains unidentified. Overall study findings and caveats: KT2 sequences were detected down to about one KT2 cell per 100,000 PBMC.

KT2 cells were mixed with fixed PBMC numbers at varying ratios. Germline V CDR1 and CDR2: MNHEY, SVGAGI. The V end lost 5 bases, the J end lost 1 base, and 14 bases lay between the germline ends. The CDR3 is 15 residues long. The cDNA 3' end received a ligated oligonucleotide with a UMI. The first PCR ran 4 to 5 cycles with an equimolar RC1.1 and RC1.2 beta primer mix. TCRdb re-called the UMI-ligation and nested PCR reads with MiXCR, one entry per CDR3 protein. Here the sample spans tens of thousands of distinct CDR3 sequences, approximately 13% being singletons. Sample: PBMCs spiked with cells of the T cell clone KT2. The rearrangement uses TRBV6-5 and TRBJ1-1; D remains unclear. The sequence was collected from a human donor. The CDR3 DNA is TGTGCCAGCAGTGAGTTACAGAGGTCGAACACTGAAGCTTTCTTT. As protein: CASSELQRSNTEAFF.